This TCR beta chain was captured in a study of siplizumab effects on memory and regulatory T cells. Study in general: Mixed lymphocyte reactions were matched in twos, containing siplizumab at roughly 1 ug/mL or lacking drug.

This clone is labeled medium-sized. Its antigen is unknown. Responder and stimulator cells in the mixed lymphocyte reaction were cultured together for five to six days at 37°C. The study labelled responder PBMCs with CFSE and stimulator PBMCs with Violet Dye, then mixed them 1:1. Trimming took 0 bases from V and 3 from J, leaving 5 bases between them. Per germline, CDR1 LNHDA and CDR2 SQIVND (reference sequence). This CDR3 comprises 14 residues. The data were produced by immunoSEQ multiplex PCR, yet TCRdb's version contains in-frame clones alone and is incomplete. The table lists 8,500 to 10,000 clones, roughly two fifths of them singletons. Findings and limits, study-wide: Memory cells seemed less diverse than naive T cells, which seemed major alloresponse contributors. Roughly 80-97% of proliferating clones (CD4+ or CD8+) could not be assigned a naive or memory phenotype.

Specimen: CFSE-low (dividing) CD4+ T cells sorted from an allogeneic mixed lymphocyte reaction. The TCR was taken from a human donor in good health; the cells came from an allogeneic mixed lymphocyte reaction. This rearrangement joins TRBV19 to TRBJ1-4; D remains unclear. CDR3 in DNA: TGTGCCAGTAGTATAGATGGTGCTAATGAAAAACTGTTTTTT. Amino acid sequence: CASSIDGANEKLFF.